This T cell receptor (beta chain) emerged from a study of blood T cell repertoires in COVID-19. About the research overall: The cDNA or gDNA used as material had been derived from T cells, B-cell-depleted T cells, or PBMCs.

This clone is a singleton in its sample. Per the authors' pipeline: The assay estimated nucleated cells by amplifying reference gene primers. Produced via immunoSEQ multiplex PCR; TCRdb's table is partial and in-frame only. The V and J calls and the clone size are those of that table, but D and trimming were determined from the DNA. Of about 68,000 clones in the sample, 86% are singletons; the top ten hold 7% to 8.5%. The length of the CDR3 is 15 residues. CDR1 is LNHDA, CDR2 SQIVND, per germline (reference sequence). The ends lost 2 bases at V and 9 bases at J; junction bases unmatched: 8. The sequence derives from a man aged 25 to 45 with acute or convalescent COVID-19. Sequencing used peripheral blood. This chain uses TRBV19 with TRBJ2-1, with 9 positions matching TRBD2. The CDR3, as DNA: TGTGCCAGTAGTATAAGTAGCGGGAGTTCAGGTGAGCAGTTCTTC. Residues: CASSISSGSSGEQFF.